The 8 T cell receptor beta chains given below trace back to one sample, sequenced in a study of shared clonotypes between healthy human individuals. Produced via immunoSEQ multiplex PCR; TCRdb's table is partial and in-frame only. The profile shows roughly 2.5 million clones, roughly nine tenths of them singletons. Sequenced material: naive CD4+ T cells sorted from blood. Specified subset: CD45RA+ positively selected. The receptor source for this set is a man aged 18 to 29 in good health.

The sample holds one count of this clone. CDR3 protein: CASSSGGLLLTDTQYF. In DNA, the CDR3 is TGCGCCAGCAGCTCGGGGGGGCTCCTACTCACAGATACGCAGTATTTT. J is TRBJ2-3 and V is TRBV5-1; TRBD2 aligns across 8 bases. The CDR3 has 16 amino acids. CDR1 is SGHRS and CDR2 is YFSETQ in the germline V gene. Trimming at V came to 3 bases and at J to 2 bases, leaving 8 bases not matched to a gene.

The chain carries TRBV10-1 and TRBJ2-1; D is undetermined. This CDR3 is built from 14 residues. Germline-derived CDR1 and CDR2 are WNHNN and SYGVQD (reference sequence). V shed 3 bases and J shed 10 bases, with 16 bases lying between them. CDR3 amino acids: CASSDSARVGEQFF. In DNA, the CDR3 is TGCGCCAGCAGTGATTCGGCTCGGGTCGGCGAGCAGTTCTTC.

V usage is TRBV5-1 and J usage is TRBJ2-3; 8 nucleotides agree with TRBD2. CDR1 is SGHRS and CDR2 is YFSETQ in the germline V gene. V lost 5 bases to trimming and J lost 4 bases; unmatched junction nucleotides: 9. This CDR3 spans 15 amino acids. CDR3 coding DNA: TGCGCCAGCAGGGCCGGGACTAGTTTCCCAGATACGCAGTATTTT. It codes for CASRAGTSFPDTQYF.

J is TRBJ2-5 and V is TRBV25-1; D is possibly TRBD2 (6 bases). The end of the DNA is better explained by TRBJ2-7, so the J call may be wrong. The CDR3 extends over 12 amino acids. Germline V CDR1 and CDR2: MGHDK, SYGVNS. CDR3 in DNA: TGTGCCAGCGCGGGGTACGCCTACGAGCAGTACTTC. This sequence encodes CASAGYAYEQYF.

V usage is TRBV15 and J usage is TRBJ1-6; 8 nucleotides align to TRBD1. J was trimmed by 10 bases and V by 1 base; bases with no gene match: 6. Germline lookup yields CDR1 LNHNV and CDR2 YYDKDF (reference sequence). This CDR3 is built from 15 residues. CDR3 DNA: TGTGCCACCAGCAGAGGACAGGGGTTTGAATCACCCCTCCACTTT. This sequence encodes CATSRGQGFESPLHF.

The chain employs TRBV9 and TRBJ1-6; 8 bases are shared with TRBD1. This CDR3 region has 17 residues. Per the germline V gene, CDR1 is SGDLS and CDR2 is YYNGEE. V shed 4 bases and J 1 base; nucleotides not matched to a gene: 7. Here the CDR3 reads CASSSDRVKSYNSPLHF. DNA for the CDR3: TGTGCCAGCAGCTCGGACAGGGTGAAATCCTATAATTCACCCCTCCACTTT.

The J gene is TRBJ2-5, the V gene TRBV28, with 14 bases identical to TRBD2. Losses at the gene ends were 8 bases for V and 0 bases for J; bases not matched to a gene: 2. The CDR3 totals 15 residues. Per the germline V gene, CDR1 is MDHEN and CDR2 is SYDVKM. The CDR3 is CASGLAGGYQETQYF. CDR3 DNA sequence: TGTGCCAGCGGACTAGCGGGGGGTTACCAAGAGACCCAGTACTTC.

The chain combines TRBV19 with TRBJ2-7; perhaps TRBD1 as D (5 bases). CDR1 is LNHDA and CDR2 is SQIVND in the germline V gene (reference sequence). The germline V and J ends were trimmed by 6 bases and 3 bases, with 9 bases remaining between them. The CDR3 contains 12 residues. CDR3 amino acids: CASRNQGYEQYF. CDR3 nucleotide sequence: TGTGCCAGTAGGAATCAGGGCTACGAGCAGTACTTC. Full variable domain (rest looked up from reference TRBV19 and TRBJ2-7): DGGITQSPKYLFRKEGQNVTLSCEQNLNHDAMYWYRQDPGQGLRLIYYSQIVNDFQKGDIAEGYSVSREKKESFPLTVTSAQKNPTAFYLCASRNQGYEQYFGPGTRLTVT.